The clone carrying this T cell receptor (beta chain) appeared many times. The data were taken from a study of T cells of healthy individuals. Trimming stripped 2 bases from V and 6 bases from J, with 12 bases between. From germline, CDR1 is SGHTA and CDR2 FQGNSA. This CDR3 has 14 amino acids. TCRdb re-called the 5' RACE reads with MiXCR, one entry per CDR3 protein. The sample includes 65,000 to 90,000 distinct CDR3 sequences, roughly 5.1% of them seen just once. This sequence originates from a female donor in good health. The chain joins TRBV7-2 to TRBJ2-3; D not resolved. The CDR3 coding sequence is TGTGCCAGCAGCTTACGCGGCTTCTCGGATACGCAGTATTTT. Translated, it gives CASSLRGFSDTQYF.